Listed here are 8 T cell receptor beta chains from one sample, sequenced in a study of CD8 T cells in ankylosing spondylitis. TCRdb called the 5' RACE reads again in MiXCR, with one record for every CDR3 protein. The data hold about 200,000 distinct CDR3 sequences, with 13% observed a single time. Sequencing was performed on blood, either unsorted or a sorted T cell fraction (not recorded which). These receptors were obtained from a male donor with ankylosing spondylitis or in good health (not recorded which).

This clonotype was recorded a few times. The DNA of the CDR3 is TGTGCCAGCAGCAGCCAGGGAGCGAACACCGGGGAGCTGTTTTTT. It translates to CASSSQGANTGELFF. The chain combines TRBV21-1 with TRBJ2-2; the D call in the table, TRBD1, was not verified against the DNA. TRBV21-1 is marked as a pseudogene. This CDR3 is built from 15 residues.

The chain is built from TRBV11-1 and TRBJ2-1, with a tentative D call TRBD2 (6 bases). Germline CDR1 is SGHAT and CDR2 is FQDESV (reference sequence). V was clipped by 2 bases and J by 0 bases, with 17 bases between them. The CDR3 consists of 18 residues. The CDR3 bases are TGTGCCAGCAGCTTACCGCCGCTAGCGCGAAGCTCCTACAATGAGCAGTTCTTC. Amino acids: CASSLPPLARSSYNEQFF.

The table lists this clonotype with many counts. The chain joins TRBV11-2 to TRBJ2-2; D might be TRBD1 (6 bases). The germline V and J ends were trimmed by 0 bases and 9 bases, with 11 bases remaining between them. Germline CDR1 SGHAT, CDR2 FQNNGV. This CDR3 is built from 14 residues. Here the CDR3 DNA reads TGTGCCAGCAGCTTAGATCCAGGGGCTCGGGAGCTGTTTTTT. Its protein product is CASSLDPGARELFF.

V usage is TRBV4-1 and J usage is TRBJ1-1; D is unresolved. CDR3 length: 15 residues. Germline CDR1 MGHRA, CDR2 YSYEKL. V dropped 1 base and J dropped 4 bases, with 13 bases sitting between them. In nucleotides, the CDR3 is TGCGCCAGCAGCCAAGGTCCAGAGCCGAGCACTGAAGCTTTCTTT. Amino acids: CASSQGPEPSTEAFF.

The rearrangement links TRBV4-2 to TRBJ2-7; no definite D call. In germline, CDR1 is LGHNA, CDR2 YNFKEQ. Trimming removed 4 bases from V and 2 bases from J, with 9 bases in between. The CDR3 runs 13 residues. The CDR3 sequence is CASSPGVPYEQYF. DNA of the CDR3: TGTGCCAGCAGCCCCGGAGTTCCCTACGAGCAGTACTTC.

This chain uses TRBV7-9 with TRBJ1-3, with D perhaps TRBD1 (5 bases). Trimming removed 5 bases from V and 4 bases from J, with 21 bases in between. The germline gives CDR1 SEHNR, CDR2 FQNEAQ (reference sequence). This CDR3 has 17 residues. The CDR3 DNA is TGTGCCAGCAGCCCCCGGCCGGGCAGGGAACCCGGAAACACCATATATTTT. Its translation is CASSPRPGREPGNTIYF.

The chain combines TRBV30 with TRBJ2-3; D is ambiguous. The CDR3 extends over 12 amino acids. Germline V gene lookup returns CDR1 GTSNPN and CDR2 SVGIG (reference sequence). V lost 2 bases and J 2 bases, leaving 5 bases between the germline ends. The CDR3 coding sequence is TGTGCCTGGAGTCCAGACACAGATACGCAGTATTTT. Its translation: CAWSPDTDTQYF. The complete variable domain, with remaining parts taken from reference TRBV30 and TRBJ2-3, reads SQTIHQWPATLVQPVGSPLSLECTVEGTSNPNLYWYRQAAGRGLQLLFYSVGIGQISSEVPQNLSASRPQDRQFILSSKKLLLSDSGFYLCAWSPDTDTQYFGPGTRLTVL.

The chain joins TRBV12-3 or TRBV12-4 to TRBJ2-1; 11 bases line up with TRBD2. Trimming at V came to 9 bases and at J to 5 bases, leaving 3 bases not matched to a gene. The CDR3 is 13 residues long. Here the CDR3 reads CASQTSGDNEQFF. The CDR3 DNA is TGTGCCAGTCAGACTAGCGGGGACAATGAGCAGTTCTTC.